A single sample gave rise to the 31 T cell receptor beta chains below, sequenced in a study of OX40 agonist ivuxolimab in advanced cancers. Repertoires were generated with immunoSEQ multiplex PCR, while TCRdb's copy carries only in-frame clones and drops some. The sample has roughly 51,000 clones, approximately 90% seen once. The source material was CD4+ or CD8+ T cells sorted from blood, sampled in a trial of the OX40 agonist ivuxolimab. The receptors here all came from an adult with an advanced solid tumor such as melanoma, head and neck, liver or kidney cancer.

This clone was found once. The chain recombines TRBV28 with TRBJ2-3; D ambiguous. Per the germline V gene, CDR1 is MDHEN and CDR2 is SYDVKM. The length of the CDR3 is 12 residues. Trimming pared 4 bases from V and 5 bases from J, leaving 7 bases between. DNA of the CDR3: TGTGCCAGCAGTTCCAATGGAGATACGCAGTATTTT. This codes for CASSSNGDTQYF.

The rearrangement links TRBV6-5 to TRBJ2-5; D perhaps matches TRBD2 (6 bases). Looked up from germline, CDR1 is MNHEY and CDR2 is SVGAGI. The CDR3 is made up of 15 amino acids. V was trimmed by 2 bases and J by 3 bases, leaving 13 bases between them. As DNA, the CDR3 is TGTGCCAGCAGTTACACCGGGACTGAAGAAGAGACCCAGTACTTC. Translation gives CASSYTGTEEETQYF.

The chain joins TRBV2 to TRBJ1-5; D perhaps matches TRBD1 (5 bases). Between the trimmed V and J ends, which lost 6 bases and 5 bases, there was a span of 11 bases. The germline CDR1 and CDR2 sequences are SNHLY and FYNNEI. The CDR3 sequence is 13 residues long. The CDR3, as DNA: TGTGCCAGCAGGGGGGGGGTCGATCAGCCCCAGCATTTT. Its translation: CASRGGVDQPQHF.

V is TRBV19 and J is TRBJ1-1, with a tentative D call TRBD1 (6 bases). V was trimmed by 4 bases and J by 6 bases, leaving 15 bases between them. CDR1 and CDR2 from the germline V gene are LNHDA and SQIVND (reference sequence). The CDR3 loop spans 14 amino acids. The CDR3 loop reads CASSRSGGDPEAFF. In DNA form, the CDR3 reads TGTGCCAGTAGTAGGAGTGGGGGCGACCCTGAAGCTTTCTTT.

The V call is TRBV27, the J call TRBJ2-7; D gene ambiguous. Looked up from germline, CDR1 is MNHEY and CDR2 is SMNVEV (reference sequence). The CDR3 covers 14 residues. V was trimmed by 2 bases and J by 3 bases, leaving 11 bases between them. CDR3 sequence reads: CASSLESESYEQYF. The DNA for the CDR3 is TGTGCCAGCAGTTTAGAGTCAGAAAGCTACGAGCAGTACTTC.

This sequence joins TRBV28 and TRBJ1-2; D not resolved. Trimming took off 3 bases at V and 5 bases at J, with 7 bases between the two ends. This CDR3 contains 12 residues. In germline, CDR1 is MDHEN, CDR2 SYDVKM. For the CDR3, the DNA is TGTGCCAGCAGTTTGTGGGAATATGGCTACACCTTC. Translation: CASSLWEYGYTF.

The J gene is TRBJ1-4, the V gene TRBV5-1, with TRBD1 matching over 9 bases. There are 14 residues in the CDR3. V dropped 4 bases and J dropped 8; count of bases not matched to a gene: 6. Germline V gene sequence: CDR1 SGHRS, CDR2 YFSETQ. CDR3 nucleotide sequence: TGCGCCAGCAGCGAACAGGGGGCTCGGGAAAAACTGTTTTTT. Protein sequence: CASSEQGAREKLFF.

The chain is built from TRBV19 and TRBJ2-7; 7 nucleotides line up with TRBD1. CDR3 size: 14 residues. CDR1 is LNHDA, CDR2 SQIVND, per germline (reference sequence). The V gene end was trimmed by 5 bases and the J gene end by 2 bases; junction bases not matched to a gene: 6. The CDR3 nucleotides are TGTGCCAGTAGTCCGAGACAGGGAACCTACGAGCAGTACTTC. This sequence encodes CASSPRQGTYEQYF.

This clone was seen a few times. This chain connects TRBV7-9 to TRBJ2-7, with 7 bases identical to TRBD2. V gave up 8 bases and J gave up 4 bases; unmatched junction bases: 11. This CDR3 contains 14 residues. Germline V CDR1 and CDR2: SEHNR, FQNEAQ (reference sequence). The CDR3 spells CASSSLGGEYEQYF. The CDR3 DNA follows: TGTGCCAGCTCTTCGTTGGGAGGGGAGTACGAGCAGTACTTC.

V usage is TRBV19 and J usage is TRBJ2-1, with TRBD2 identical over 11 bases. Germline CDR1 LNHDA, CDR2 SQIVND (reference sequence). The V and J ends lost 1 base and 7 bases, in that order; junction bases with no gene match: 6. This CDR3 region has 16 residues. The CDR3 DNA reads TGTGCCAGTAGTATAGTTAGCGGGAGGGCCTCGAATGAGCAGTTCTTC. It yields the protein CASSIVSGRASNEQFF.

CDR3 region: CASSARAGGPLESNEQFF. In DNA form, the CDR3 reads TGTGCCAGCAGCGCACGCGCGGGAGGGCCCCTAGAGTCCAATGAGCAGTTCTTC. The chain employs TRBV9 and TRBJ2-1; 9 nucleotides agree with TRBD2. The ends lost 3 bases at V and 6 bases at J; junction bases unmatched: 16. This CDR3 is 18 amino acids long. Germline-derived CDR1 and CDR2 are SGDLS and YYNGEE.

The table lists this clone with a count of one. The CDR3 bases are TGTGCCAGCAGCGGACTAGCGGAAAAAAGCTACGAGCAGTACTTC. It codes for CASSGLAEKSYEQYF. This chain joins TRBV5-5 and TRBJ2-7, with 10 bases identical to TRBD2. Trimming removed 4 bases from V and 3 bases from J; junction bases left unmatched: 7. CDR1 is SGHKS, CDR2 YYEKEE, per germline (reference sequence). CDR3 size: 15 residues.

Written as DNA, the CDR3 is TGTGCCAGCAGAGAACAGGGGAATAATTCACCCCTCCACTTT. Its protein product is CASREQGNNSPLHF. J is TRBJ1-6 and V is TRBV2; 7 positions match TRBD1. The CDR3 runs to 14 residues. V was clipped by 6 bases and J by 5 bases; unmatched bases: 4. Germline assignment: CDR1 SNHLY and CDR2 FYNNEI.

V and J are TRBV7-3 and TRBJ1-5; no definite D call. Germline CDR1 and CDR2: SGHTA and FQGTGA. V shed 5 bases and J shed 3 bases, with 8 bases lying between them. This CDR3 is built from 13 residues. This CDR3 is CASSLQANQPQHF. In DNA, the CDR3 is TGTGCCAGCAGCCTTCAGGCCAATCAGCCCCAGCATTTT.

The rearrangement uses TRBV5-4 and TRBJ1-1; D is possibly TRBD1 (5 bases). The ends were cut back, 4 bases at V and 4 bases at J, with 11 bases in the middle. This CDR3 region has 13 residues. Germline V CDR1 and CDR2: SGHNT, YYREEE (reference sequence). As DNA, the CDR3 is TGTGCCAGCAGCCTCCTGGGGGGCACTGAAGCTTTCTTT. This codes for CASSLLGGTEAFF.

The gene calls are TRBV5-1 and TRBJ1-5; 8 nucleotides line up with TRBD1. J was trimmed by 7 bases and V by 4 bases; bases with no gene match: 13. This CDR3 region has 16 residues. The V gene's germline CDR1 is SGHRS and CDR2 YFSETQ. CDR3 sequence reads: CASSQNPGQGGQPQHF. The DNA for the CDR3 is TGCGCCAGCAGCCAAAATCCAGGACAGGGAGGGCAGCCCCAGCATTTT.

This chain links TRBV30 with TRBJ1-4; D is unresolved. The CDR3 length is 13 residues. Germline CDR1 is GTSNPN and CDR2 is SVGIG (reference sequence). The ends were cut back, 4 bases at V and 1 base at J, with 7 bases in the middle. The CDR3, as DNA: TGTGCCTGGATGCTGGGAACTAATGAAAAACTGTTTTTT. Amino acid sequence: CAWMLGTNEKLFF.

This clone was recorded once. V gene TRBV5-1 combines with J gene TRBJ1-1, with 8 bases that match TRBD1. CDR3 length: 19 amino acids. The trim removed 2 bases at V and 1 base at J, leaving 16 bases unmatched. Germline V gene lookup returns CDR1 SGHRS and CDR2 YFSETQ. DNA for the CDR3: TGCGCCAGCAGCTTTAGGATTGGACAGGGTGGGGGGAAGAACACTGAAGCTTTCTTT. This codes for CASSFRIGQGGGKNTEAFF.

V is TRBV18 and J is TRBJ1-1, with D perhaps matching TRBD1 (6 bases). The V gene lost 3 bases and the J gene lost 2 bases, with 16 bases spanning the gap. This CDR3 comprises 16 residues. Germline CDR1 and CDR2: KGHSH and LQKENI. The CDR3 is CASSPLQGKGNTEAFF. CDR3 bases: TGTGCCAGCTCACCCCTGCAGGGGAAGGGTAACACTGAAGCTTTCTTT.

This clone has only a few counts. This chain links TRBV4-1 with TRBJ1-1, with D perhaps matching TRBD1 (5 bases). The germline CDR1 and CDR2 sequences are MGHRA and YSYEKL. This CDR3 is built from 15 residues. Deletions cut 5 bases from V and 6 bases from J, with 19 bases between. This chain's CDR3 is CASSTLGGLRPEAFF. The CDR3 DNA sequence: TGCGCCAGCAGCACCCTGGGGGGACTGAGGCCTGAAGCTTTCTTT.

The chain couples TRBV30 to TRBJ1-2; tentatively, D is TRBD1 (6 bases). V shed 2 bases and J shed 7 bases, with 17 bases lying between them. There are 14 residues in the CDR3. Looked up from germline, CDR1 is GTSNPN and CDR2 is SVGIG (reference sequence). CDR3 amino acids: CAWSLPGGSGGYTF. The CDR3 coding sequence is TGTGCCTGGAGTCTCCCCGGGGGCAGCGGTGGCTACACCTTC.

This chain joins TRBV18 and TRBJ2-7; 9 positions agree with TRBD1. Germline V gene sequence: CDR1 KGHSH, CDR2 LQKENI. There are 14 residues in the CDR3. The V and J ends lost 4 bases and 2 bases, in that order; junction bases with no gene match: 3. The CDR3 region has the DNA TGTGCCAGCTCACGGGACAGGGAGGCCTACGAGCAGTACTTC. Encoded protein: CASSRDREAYEQYF.

The CDR3, as DNA: TGCGCCAGCAGCGACCGGGCTGGTAGTGGCTACACCTTC. Its translation is CASSDRAGSGYTF. The chain employs TRBV5-1 and TRBJ1-2; D gene ambiguous. Germline assignment: CDR1 SGHRS and CDR2 YFSETQ. V was pared by 4 bases and J by 7 bases, with 14 bases between. The CDR3 loop spans 13 amino acids.

Points on this clone: One end of the junction is discordant with germline, which a read error may explain. The rearrangement joins TRBV7-2 to TRBJ2-7; 8 nucleotides line up with TRBD1. CDR1 SGHTA and CDR2 FQGNSA come from the germline V gene. The CDR3 loop spans 11 amino acids. CDR3 nucleotide sequence: TGTGCCAGCAGCCCGGACAGGGAGCTGTACTTC. Residues: CASSPDRELYF.

J is TRBJ2-7 and V is TRBV9, with D perhaps matching TRBD1 (6 bases). V was shortened by 3 bases and J by 2 bases, with 15 bases between the two germline ends. The CDR3 sequence is 15 residues long. Germline CDR1 reads SGDLS; CDR2 reads YYNGEE. The CDR3, as DNA: TGTGCCAGCAGCGCCACACAGGGTGGCACCTACGAGCAGTACTTC. Translating gives CASSATQGGTYEQYF.

This clone turned up a few times. The chain is built from TRBV7-9 and TRBJ2-7; 8 nucleotides align to TRBD1. V lost 5 bases to trimming and J lost 4 bases; unmatched junction nucleotides: 4. The CDR3 has 13 amino acids. Germline CDR1 SEHNR, CDR2 FQNEAQ (reference sequence). The CDR3 region is CASSDRGPYEQYF. CDR3 nucleotide sequence: TGTGCCAGCAGCGACAGGGGTCCGTACGAGCAGTACTTC.

J is TRBJ2-7 and V is TRBV14; no definite D call. The length of the CDR3 is 13 residues. Between the trimmed V and J ends, which lost 3 bases and 3 bases, there was a span of 9 bases. Germline CDR1 SGHDN, CDR2 FVKESK. CDR3 DNA: TGTGCCAGCAGCCAGCAGAGAGGCTACGAGCAGTACTTC. Translated: CASSQQRGYEQYF.

This chain links TRBV5-1 with TRBJ2-5; D is undetermined. The DNA end favors TRBJ2-7, so the J call may be wrong. The CDR3 has 13 residues. Germline V CDR1 and CDR2: SGHRS, YFSETQ. This CDR3 reads CASSRRNSYEQYF. CDR3 nucleotides: TGCGCCAGCAGCCGCCGGAACTCCTACGAGCAGTACTTC.

The J gene is TRBJ1-2, the V gene TRBV11-2; D perhaps matches TRBD1 (5 bases). There are 14 residues in the CDR3. V lost 0 bases and J 8 bases, leaving 13 bases between the germline ends. Per germline, CDR1 SGHAT and CDR2 FQNNGV. This CDR3 reads CASSLELRGFGYTF. CDR3 DNA: TGTGCCAGCAGCTTAGAATTGCGGGGGTTCGGCTACACCTTC.

This chain joins TRBV30 and TRBJ1-1, with D unresolved. This CDR3 is built from 15 residues. Trimming pared 5 bases from V and 6 bases from J, leaving 22 bases between. Germline V lookup: CDR1 GTSNPN, CDR2 SVGIG (reference sequence). The CDR3 is CAWGPQDGRISEAFF. The CDR3 nucleotides read TGTGCCTGGGGCCCGCAGGACGGTCGCATTTCTGAAGCTTTCTTT.

The V gene is TRBV10-3, the J gene TRBJ1-3; tentative D call: TRBD1 (5 bases). Trimming removed 3 bases from V and 3 bases from J, with 6 bases in between. The CDR3 contains 13 residues. CDR1 is ENHRY and CDR2 is SYGVKD in the germline V gene. CDR3 bases: TGTGCCATCAGTGAAGGACATGGAAACACCATATATTTT. It translates to CAISEGHGNTIYF.